This T cell receptor (beta chain) was observed in a study of vaccination effects on CD4 cells after COVID-19. Using immunoSEQ multiplex PCR, the repertoire was profiled, and TCRdb retains in-frame clones only, with some absent. Of about 63,000 clones detected, roughly 75% appear once; the ten largest clones hold around 3.8%. Note on this clone: Its specificity is not known.

CDR3 size: 13 residues. Trimming left V 3 bases short and J 7 bases short, with 13 bases between. Germline V gene data show CDR1 as SGHRS and CDR2 as YFSETQ. CD4+ T cells specific for antigen were expanded with viral peptide pools by the ViraFEST assay before sequencing. When about ten days of culture had elapsed, CD4+ T cells were isolated. Nucleocapsid antibodies were negative in the vaccine recipients, who had never had SARS-CoV-2 infection. The J gene is TRBJ1-1, the V gene TRBV5-1; perhaps TRBD1 as D (6 bases). The sample here was CD4+ T cells from PBMCs cultured with HCoV-OC43 spike peptides, taken before COVID-19 vaccination. Subset denoted: HCoV-OC43 spike overlapping peptide pool stimulation. The sequence came from a human donor who received a COVID-19 vaccine. The chain's CDR3 is CASSSGGSFEAFF. CDR3 DNA sequence: TGCGCCAGCAGCTCCGGGGGCAGCTTTGAAGCTTTCTTT.